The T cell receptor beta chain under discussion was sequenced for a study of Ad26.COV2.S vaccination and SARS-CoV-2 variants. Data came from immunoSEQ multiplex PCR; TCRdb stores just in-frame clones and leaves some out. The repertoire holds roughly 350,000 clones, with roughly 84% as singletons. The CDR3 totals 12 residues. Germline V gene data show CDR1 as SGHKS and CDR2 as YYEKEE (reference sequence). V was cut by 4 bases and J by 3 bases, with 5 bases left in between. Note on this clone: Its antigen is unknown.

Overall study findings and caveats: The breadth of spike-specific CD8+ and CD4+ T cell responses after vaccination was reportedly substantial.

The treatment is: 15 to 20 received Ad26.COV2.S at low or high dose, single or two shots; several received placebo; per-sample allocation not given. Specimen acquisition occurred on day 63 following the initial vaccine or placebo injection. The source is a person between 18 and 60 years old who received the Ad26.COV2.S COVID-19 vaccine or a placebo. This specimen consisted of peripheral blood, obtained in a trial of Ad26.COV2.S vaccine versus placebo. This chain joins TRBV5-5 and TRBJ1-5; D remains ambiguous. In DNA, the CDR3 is TGTGCCAGCAGCGTCAACAATCAGCCCCAGCATTTT. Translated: CASSVNNQPQHF. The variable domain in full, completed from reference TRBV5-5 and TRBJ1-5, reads DAGVTQSPTHLIKTRGQQVTLRCSPISGHKSVSWYQQVLGQGPQFIFQYYEKEERGRGNFPDRFSARQFPNYSSELNVNALLLGDSALYLCASSVNNQPQHFGDGTRLSIL.